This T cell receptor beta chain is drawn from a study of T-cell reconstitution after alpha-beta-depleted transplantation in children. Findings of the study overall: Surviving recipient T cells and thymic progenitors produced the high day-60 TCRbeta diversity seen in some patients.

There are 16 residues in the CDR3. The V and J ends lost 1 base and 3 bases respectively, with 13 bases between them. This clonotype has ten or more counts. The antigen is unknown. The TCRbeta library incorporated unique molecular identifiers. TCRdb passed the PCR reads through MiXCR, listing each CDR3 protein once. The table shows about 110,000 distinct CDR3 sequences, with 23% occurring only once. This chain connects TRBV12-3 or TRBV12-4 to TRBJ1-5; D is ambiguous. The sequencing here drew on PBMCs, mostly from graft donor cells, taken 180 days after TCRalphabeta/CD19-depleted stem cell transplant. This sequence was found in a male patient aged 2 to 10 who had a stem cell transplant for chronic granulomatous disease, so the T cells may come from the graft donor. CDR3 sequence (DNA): TGTGCCAGCAGTTTAGGGGCAGGAGGATTCAATCAGCCCCAGCATTTT. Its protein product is CASSLGAGGFNQPQHF.